Each of the 30 T cell receptor beta chains below was sequenced from the same sample in a study of shared clonotypes between healthy human individuals. The table came from immunoSEQ multiplex PCR; TCRdb's copy has only in-frame clones and leaves some out. The sample has under 850,000 clones, 80% to 95% seen once. CD45RO-negative, CCR7-positively selected cells formed the naive CD8 fraction, excluding terminally differentiated effector memory CD45RA+ cells. Sequences were obtained from naive CD8+ T cells sorted from blood. Every receptor here comes from a man younger than 40 in good health.

This clone was detected only once. The chain joins TRBV5-1 to TRBJ2-1; maybe TRBD1 (5 bases). Between the trimmed V and J ends, which lost 4 bases and 4 bases, there was a span of 15 bases. CDR1 and CDR2 from the germline V gene are SGHRS and YFSETQ. The CDR3 runs 15 residues. CDR3 coding DNA: TGCGCCAGCAGCCCAGGGTTTTCGGAGTACAATGAGCAGTTCTTC. This gives the protein CASSPGFSEYNEQFF.

Comment on this clone: This CDR3 is also generated by other DNA sequences in the sample. The genes are TRBV7-9 and TRBJ2-7; D is possibly TRBD2 (5 bases). V dropped 1 base and J dropped 4 bases, with 11 bases sitting between them. CDR1 is SEHNR and CDR2 is FQNEAQ in the germline V gene (reference sequence). The CDR3 consists of 14 residues. CDR3 bases: TGTGCCAGCAGCTTAGGCGCGGGCGGTTACGAGCAGTACTTC. Translated, it gives CASSLGAGGYEQYF.

This clone has a single count. J is TRBJ2-1 and V is TRBV5-4; TRBD1 agrees at 7 bases. The CDR3 consists of 14 residues. Germline V gene sequence: CDR1 SGHNT, CDR2 YYREEE (reference sequence). The V gene end was trimmed by 1 base and the J gene end by 9 bases; junction bases not matched to a gene: 7. CDR3 residues: CASSLWDRVFEQFF. Written as DNA, the CDR3 is TGTGCCAGCAGCTTGTGGGACAGAGTCTTTGAGCAGTTCTTC.

The rearrangement uses TRBV5-1 and TRBJ1-5; TRBD1 aligns across 7 bases. The CDR3 length is 15 residues. CDR1 is SGHRS and CDR2 is YFSETQ in the germline V gene. V lost 0 bases to trimming and J lost 6 bases; unmatched junction nucleotides: 6. The CDR3 sequence is CASSLEGGDSQPQHF. The DNA of the CDR3 is TGCGCCAGCAGCTTGGAAGGGGGCGATTCTCAGCCCCAGCATTTT. The whole variable domain, filled in from reference TRBV5-1 and TRBJ1-5, reads KAGVTQTPRYLIKTRGQQVTLSCSPISGHRSVSWYQQTPGQGLQFLFEYFSETQRNKGNFPGRFSGRQFSNSRSEMNVSTLELGDSALYLCASSLEGGDSQPQHFGDGTRLSIL.

The rearrangement joins TRBV5-1 to TRBJ1-1; D is undetermined. The length of the CDR3 is 12 residues. The germline V gene has CDR1 SGHRS and CDR2 YFSETQ. Trimming pared 0 bases from V and 6 bases from J, leaving 6 bases between. Here the CDR3 DNA reads TGCGCCAGCAGCTTGGTGGGCCCTGAAGCTTTCTTT. It translates to CASSLVGPEAFF.

This clone was detected only once. With a much larger clone just one base away, this may be a read error. This sequence joins TRBV7-2 and TRBJ1-5, with no clear D. V lost 1 base and J 4 bases, leaving 2 bases between the germline ends. The CDR3 loop spans 12 amino acids. CDR1 is SGHTA and CDR2 is FQGNSA in the germline V gene. Here the CDR3 reads CASSLGNQPQHF. The DNA for the CDR3 is TGTGCCAGCAGCTTAGGGAATCAGCCCCAGCATTTT.

The chain couples TRBV7-3 to TRBJ2-1; possible D gene TRBD2, 5 bases. CDR1 is SGHTA, CDR2 FQGTGA, per germline. The CDR3 loop spans 14 amino acids. V lost 1 base and J lost 5, with 9 bases in between. The CDR3 bases are TGTGCCAGCAGCTTAATCGGGATCCACAATGAGCAGTTCTTC. Translating it yields CASSLIGIHNEQFF.

This clone has only one observation. Other DNA sequences in the sample encode the same CDR3. In nucleotides, the CDR3 is TGTGCCAGCAGCTTACTAGCGTCCTCCTACGAGCAGTACTTC. Translation: CASSLLASSYEQYF. The chain has TRBV5-6 and TRBJ2-7, with 7 bases that match TRBD2. The CDR3 is 14 amino acids. Germline V gene sequence: CDR1 SGHDT, CDR2 YYEEEE. Germline trimming cut 2 bases from V and 0 bases from J; bases unmatched to any gene: 2.

A single count supports this clone. This chain connects TRBV9 to TRBJ1-3; unclear D gene. Trimming took 1 base from V and 2 from J, leaving 19 bases between them. The CDR3 consists of 18 residues. Germline lookup yields CDR1 SGDLS and CDR2 YYNGEE. For the CDR3, the DNA is TGTGCCAGCAGCGTAAATGGGGATAGATCCTTGGCTGGAAACACCATATATTTT. This encodes CASSVNGDRSLAGNTIYF.

The chain couples TRBV7-7 to TRBJ1-5; D is undetermined. The length of the CDR3 is 14 residues. In germline, CDR1 is SSHAT, CDR2 FNYEAQ (reference sequence). Trimming removed 5 bases at V and 7 bases at J, with 15 bases between. The CDR3 region is CASSPNLSGQPQHF. DNA of the CDR3: TGTGCCAGCAGCCCCAACTTGAGTGGGCAGCCCCAGCATTTT.

This sequence joins TRBV9 and TRBJ1-2; no clear D. The length of the CDR3 is 14 residues. V was pared by 8 bases and J by 6 bases, with 20 bases between. Germline V gene data show CDR1 as SGDLS and CDR2 as YYNGEE. The CDR3 DNA reads TGTGCCAGGATACCCTGGACCCCTTGGGATGGCTACACCTTC. Translating gives CARIPWTPWDGYTF.

The rearrangement joins TRBV7-6 to TRBJ2-5, with 9 bases aligning to TRBD1. The CDR3 spans 17 residues. The V gene's germline CDR1 is SGHVS and CDR2 FNYEAQ. V shed 10 bases and J 8 bases; nucleotides not matched to a gene: 23. The chain's CDR3 is CATTPHSGDRDWGTQYF. The CDR3 DNA sequence: TGTGCCACCACACCCCACTCCGGGGACAGGGATTGGGGAACCCAGTACTTC.

The chain couples TRBV5-5 to TRBJ1-5, with 7 bases identical to TRBD1. The germline V gene has CDR1 SGHKS and CDR2 YYEKEE (reference sequence). This CDR3 is built from 15 residues. The J segment lost 6 bases and the V segment lost 0 bases, leaving 6 bases of the junction unmatched. Here the CDR3 DNA reads TGTGCCAGCAGCTTGGAAACAGGGGCTGGTCAGCCCCAGCATTTT. Translation: CASSLETGAGQPQHF.

The chain uses TRBV9 and TRBJ2-1, with D perhaps TRBD2 (5 bases). The V end lost 0 bases, the J end lost 2 bases, and 12 bases lay between the germline ends. The germline V gene encodes CDR1 SGDLS and CDR2 YYNGEE. CDR3 length equals 16 residues. The CDR3 spells CASSVARAEPYNEQFF. The DNA of the CDR3 is TGTGCCAGCAGCGTAGCGAGAGCGGAACCCTACAATGAGCAGTTCTTC. The whole variable domain, filled in from reference TRBV9 and TRBJ2-1, reads DSGVTQTPKHLITATGQRVTLRCSPRSGDLSVYWYQQSLDQGLQFLIQYYNGEERAKGNILERFSAQQFPDLHSELNLSSLELGDSALYFCASSVARAEPYNEQFFGPGTRLTVL.

The rearrangement links TRBV4-1 to TRBJ2-7, with 7 bases matching TRBD2. From germline, CDR1 is MGHRA and CDR2 YSYEKL. The V segment lost 0 bases and the J segment 3 bases; nucleotides outside the gene matches: 8. The CDR3 runs 16 residues. This CDR3 is CASSQEYRREIYEQYF. In DNA, the CDR3 is TGCGCCAGCAGCCAAGAATATCGGCGGGAGATCTACGAGCAGTACTTC.

The chain couples TRBV19 to TRBJ2-7; 7 bases agree with TRBD1. Germline V gives CDR1 LNHDA, CDR2 SQIVND (reference sequence). Unmatched junction bases numbered 3, after V lost 4 bases and J lost 0 bases. The CDR3 runs to 14 residues. CDR3 in amino acids: CASSTTGSSYEQYF. The CDR3 nucleotides read TGTGCCAGTAGTACGACAGGGAGCTCCTACGAGCAGTACTTC. Looking up the rest from reference TRBV19 and TRBJ2-7 gives the full variable domain: DGGITQSPKYLFRKEGQNVTLSCEQNLNHDAMYWYRQDPGQGLRLIYYSQIVNDFQKGDIAEGYSVSREKKESFPLTVTSAQKNPTAFYLCASSTTGSSYEQYFGPGTRLTVT.

This rearrangement joins TRBV21-1 to TRBJ2-4; the table calls TRBD2, which could not be checked here. TRBV21-1 constitutes a pseudogene. The CDR3 length is 21 residues. CDR3 nucleotides: TGTGCCAGCAGGAAGGGGCTCGGTACTAGCAAGCTCAGTTTAGCCAAAAACATTCAGTACTTC. It translates to CASRKGLGTSKLSLAKNIQYF.

The chain employs TRBV6-6 and TRBJ2-5; D call uncertain. CDR3 length equals 16 residues. Trimming stripped 0 bases from V and 2 bases from J, with 13 bases between. Germline values: CDR1 MNHNY, CDR2 SVGAGI (reference sequence). The CDR3 loop is CASSYSIQKYQETQYF. As DNA, the CDR3 is TGTGCCAGCAGTTACTCGATTCAAAAGTATCAAGAGACCCAGTACTTC.

The genes are TRBV10-1 and TRBJ2-1; no firm D call. CDR1 and CDR2 (germline): WNHNN, SYGVQD (reference sequence). V was trimmed by 2 bases and J by 9 bases, leaving 11 bases between them. This CDR3 has 13 amino acids. The CDR3 bases are TGCGCCAGCAGTGAGGGGTGGATGGGTGAGCAGTTCTTC. Protein product: CASSEGWMGEQFF.

The chain uses TRBV7-2 and TRBJ2-2, with TRBD2 matching over 16 bases. Germline V lookup: CDR1 SGHTA, CDR2 FQGNSA. The V segment lost 5 bases and the J segment 6 bases; nucleotides outside the gene matches: 3. The CDR3 has 16 amino acids. The CDR3 region is CASSPGTSGRAGELFF. In DNA, the CDR3 is TGTGCCAGCAGCCCCGGGACTAGCGGGAGGGCCGGGGAGCTGTTTTTT.

The chain is built from TRBV9 and TRBJ2-7; TRBD1 might be the D (5 bases). In germline, CDR1 is SGDLS, CDR2 YYNGEE. V lost 7 bases and J 6 bases, leaving 8 bases between the germline ends. This CDR3 is built from 10 residues. CDR3 coding DNA: TGTGCCAGCTCTAGGGGCGAGCAGTACTTC. This sequence encodes CASSRGEQYF.

The chain joins TRBV7-9 to TRBJ2-1, with 7 bases fitting TRBD2. Per germline, CDR1 SEHNR and CDR2 FQNEAQ (reference sequence). J gave up 9 bases and V 5 bases, and 7 bases lay outside the gene matches. The CDR3 is 13 residues long. This chain's CDR3 is CASSPRREVEQFF. The CDR3 coding sequence is TGTGCCAGCAGCCCTCGCCGGGAGGTTGAGCAGTTCTTC.

This rearrangement joins TRBV2 to TRBJ2-3, with 10 nucleotides matching TRBD2. The CDR3 has 16 amino acids. Germline V gene sequence: CDR1 SNHLY, CDR2 FYNNEI. The V segment lost 2 bases and the J segment 5 bases; nucleotides outside the gene matches: 7. CDR3 sequence reads: CASSERSGRAKDTQYF. DNA for the CDR3: TGTGCCAGCAGTGAAAGGAGCGGGAGGGCCAAAGATACGCAGTATTTT.

The rearrangement uses TRBV6-5 and TRBJ2-7; possible D gene TRBD2, 5 bases. Trimming stripped 5 bases from V and 5 bases from J, with 13 bases between. CDR1 is MNHEY, CDR2 SVGAGI, per germline. CDR3 length: 13 residues. The CDR3 nucleotides are TGTGCCAGCAGTGCGACTAACCGGCACGAGCAGTACTTC. This gives the protein CASSATNRHEQYF.

The V gene is TRBV4-1, the J gene TRBJ2-1; 13 bases are shared with TRBD2. Trimming removed 1 base from V and 0 bases from J; junction bases left unmatched: 0. The CDR3 loop spans 17 amino acids. The germline V gene encodes CDR1 MGHRA and CDR2 YSYEKL. This CDR3 is CASSQGTSGSSYNEQFF. DNA for the CDR3: TGCGCCAGCAGCCAAGGGACTAGCGGGAGCTCCTACAATGAGCAGTTCTTC.

V gene TRBV5-1 combines with J gene TRBJ2-1, with D possibly being TRBD1 (6 bases). The CDR3 is made up of 15 amino acids. Trimming pared 0 bases from V and 6 bases from J, leaving 13 bases between. Germline-derived CDR1 and CDR2 are SGHRS and YFSETQ. In DNA form, the CDR3 reads TGCGCCAGCAGCTTGGTAGGGGGTGTGGGCAATGAGCAGTTCTTC. It codes for CASSLVGGVGNEQFF.

The V and J genes are TRBV27 and TRBJ2-5, with 10 bases fitting TRBD2. The CDR3 extends over 14 amino acids. CDR1 MNHEY and CDR2 SMNVEV come from the germline V gene (reference sequence). V lost 7 bases to trimming and J lost 5 bases; unmatched junction nucleotides: 7. The CDR3 here is CASKGLAAAETQYF. The CDR3 bases are TGTGCCAGCAAAGGACTAGCGGCCGCGGAGACCCAGTACTTC.

Here the CDR3 reads CASSDTTSVNYEQYF. The CDR3 bases are TGTGCCAGCTCAGATACGACTAGCGTGAACTACGAGCAGTACTTC. The chain uses TRBV18 and TRBJ2-7; 8 nucleotides match TRBD2. Per germline, CDR1 KGHSH and CDR2 LQKENI. The CDR3 has 15 residues. The trim removed 5 bases at V and 3 bases at J, leaving 9 bases unmatched.

The V and J genes are TRBV19 and TRBJ1-5; D remains unclear. CDR3 size: 14 residues. Germline values: CDR1 LNHDA, CDR2 SQIVND (reference sequence). Trimming pared 2 bases from V and 0 bases from J, leaving 5 bases between. The CDR3 here is CASSITLSNQPQHF. The CDR3 DNA reads as TGTGCCAGTAGTATAACACTTAGCAATCAGCCCCAGCATTTT.

This clone was seen once. The identical CDR3 is also encoded by other nucleotide sequences in the sample. V usage is TRBV19 and J usage is TRBJ1-5; D is possibly TRBD1 (5 bases). Germline CDR1 is LNHDA and CDR2 is SQIVND (reference sequence). Trimming removed 3 bases from V and 4 bases from J, with 10 bases in between. The CDR3 totals 14 residues. CDR3 amino acids: CASSIDRGNQPQHF. Here the CDR3 DNA reads TGTGCCAGTAGTATCGACAGAGGGAATCAGCCCCAGCATTTT.